Below, 7 T cell receptor beta chains from the same sample are listed, as sequenced in a study of blood T cell repertoires in COVID-19. The data were produced by immunoSEQ multiplex PCR, yet TCRdb's version contains in-frame clones alone and is incomplete. The sample yields approximately 25,000 clones, 70% to 90% seen once. The sequenced sample was peripheral blood. The receptors stem from a human donor with acute or convalescent COVID-19. The donor label of this sample is uncertain.

This chain links TRBV14 with TRBJ1-4; no firm D call. Looked up from germline, CDR1 is SGHDN and CDR2 is FVKESK. V lost 5 bases and J 3 bases, leaving 10 bases between the germline ends. The length of the CDR3 is 14 residues. The CDR3 sequence: CASSYRAANEKLFF. The CDR3 DNA reads as TGTGCCAGCAGCTATCGCGCGGCTAATGAAAAACTGTTTTTT.

The sample holds a few counts of this clone. The V and J genes are TRBV9 and TRBJ2-1; 7 nucleotides match TRBD1. Germline CDR1 is SGDLS and CDR2 is YYNGEE. The length of the CDR3 is 12 residues. Germline trimming cut 7 bases from V and 6 bases from J; bases unmatched to any gene: 4. The CDR3 is CASGAGGNEQFF. CDR3 nucleotide sequence: TGTGCCAGCGGTGCAGGGGGCAATGAGCAGTTCTTC.

The chain recombines TRBV5-1 with TRBJ1-2; unclear D gene. The ends were cut back, 0 bases at V and 5 bases at J, with 17 bases in the middle. This CDR3 comprises 16 residues. CDR1 SGHRS and CDR2 YFSETQ come from the germline V gene. The CDR3 loop reads CASSLGLRALRYGYTF. The CDR3, as DNA: TGCGCCAGCAGCTTGGGCCTGAGGGCACTGAGGTATGGCTACACCTTC.

This clone was seen more than once but under ten times. The gene calls are TRBV7-6 and TRBJ1-4, with a weak D call TRBD1 (6 bases). V gave up 1 base and J gave up 4 bases, with 10 bases separating them. This CDR3 has 15 residues. Germline loops: CDR1 SGHVS, CDR2 FNYEAQ. The CDR3 DNA reads TGTGCCAGCAGCTTAGGGACAGCGAATAATGAAAAACTGTTTTTT. Amino acid sequence: CASSLGTANNEKLFF.

The chain recombines TRBV4-2 with TRBJ1-3, with D maybe TRBD1 (6 bases). In germline, CDR1 is LGHNA, CDR2 YNFKEQ. The V end lost 0 bases, the J end lost 2 bases, and 17 bases lay between the germline ends. This CDR3 spans 18 amino acids. The CDR3 sequence is CASSQDLFSQGTGNTIYF. Here the CDR3 DNA reads TGTGCCAGCAGCCAAGATCTCTTCTCACAGGGAACTGGAAACACCATATATTTT.

The chain joins TRBV3-1 (or the pseudogene TRBV3-2) to TRBJ1-3; no firm D call. Between the trimmed V and J ends, which lost 3 bases and 8 bases, there was a span of 8 bases. Germline-derived CDR1 and CDR2 are LGHDT and YNNKEL (reference sequence). The CDR3 is made up of 12 amino acids. In nucleotides, the CDR3 is TGTGCCAGCAGCCAGAGGTTTGACACCATATATTTT. Protein sequence: CASSQRFDTIYF.

CDR3 loop: CASSQPTALYGYTF. CDR3 DNA: TGTGCCAGCAGCCAGCCGACAGCACTCTATGGCTACACCTTC. The V gene is TRBV7-2, the J gene TRBJ1-2; weak D call: TRBD1 (5 bases). CDR3 length equals 14 residues. Germline CDR1 and CDR2: SGHTA and FQGNSA. V dropped 5 bases and J dropped 4 bases, with 14 bases sitting between them. The whole variable domain, filled in from reference TRBV7-2 and TRBJ1-2, reads GAGVSQSPSNKVTEKGKDVELRCDPISGHTALYWYRQSLGQGLEFLIYFQGNSAPDKSGLPSDRFSAERTGGSVSTLTIQRTQQEDSAVYLCASSQPTALYGYTFGSGTRLTVV.